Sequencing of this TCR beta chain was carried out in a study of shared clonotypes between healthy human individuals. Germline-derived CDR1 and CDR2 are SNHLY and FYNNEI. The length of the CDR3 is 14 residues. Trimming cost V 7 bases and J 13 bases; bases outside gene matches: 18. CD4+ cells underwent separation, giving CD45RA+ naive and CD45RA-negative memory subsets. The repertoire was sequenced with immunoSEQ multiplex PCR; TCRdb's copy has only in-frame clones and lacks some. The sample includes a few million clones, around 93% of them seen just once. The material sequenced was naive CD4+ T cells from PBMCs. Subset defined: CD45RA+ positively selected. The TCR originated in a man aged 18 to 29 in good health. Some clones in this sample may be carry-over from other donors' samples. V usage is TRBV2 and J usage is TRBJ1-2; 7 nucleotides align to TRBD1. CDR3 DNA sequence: TGTGCCAGCAAGGTTTCTGGGACAGCCTTCGGGGGCACCTTC. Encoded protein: CASKVSGTAFGGTF. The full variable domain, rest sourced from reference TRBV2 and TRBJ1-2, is EPEVTQTPSHQVTQMGQEVILRCVPISNHLYFYWYRQILGQKVEFLVSFYNNEISEKSEIFDDQFSVERPDGSNFTLKIRSTKLEDSAMYFCASKVSGTAFGGTFGSGTRLTVV.